The T cell receptor beta chain described here comes from a study of monozygotic twins with inflammatory bowel disease. TCRdb re-called the 5' RACE reads and shows each CDR3 protein once, DNA omitted. Its table lists roughly 90,000 distinct CDR3 sequences. This CDR3 spans 15 amino acids. CDR1 is LGHDT, CDR2 YNNKEL, per germline (reference sequence). V gene TRBV3-1 combines with J gene TRBJ1-2; checking the TCRdb D call of TRBD1 is not possible without DNA. The sample taken for sequencing was blood. The clonotype was recovered from a human donor with ulcerative colitis or Crohn's disease, or a healthy co-twin of an affected twin (not recorded which). CDR3 amino acids: CASSQEISIRDGYTF.